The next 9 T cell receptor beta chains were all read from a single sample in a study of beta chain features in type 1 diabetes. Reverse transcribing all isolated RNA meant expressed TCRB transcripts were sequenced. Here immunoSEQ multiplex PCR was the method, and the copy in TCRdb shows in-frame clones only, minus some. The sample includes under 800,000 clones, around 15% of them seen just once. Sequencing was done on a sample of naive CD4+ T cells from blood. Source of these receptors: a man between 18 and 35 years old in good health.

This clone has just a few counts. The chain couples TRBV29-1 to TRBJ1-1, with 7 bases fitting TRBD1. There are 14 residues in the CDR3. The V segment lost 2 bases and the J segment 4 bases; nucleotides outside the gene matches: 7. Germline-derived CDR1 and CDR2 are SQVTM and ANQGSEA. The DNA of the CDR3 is TGCAGCGTTGAACCCCCCAGGGGGGGCACTGAAGCTTTCTTT. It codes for CSVEPPRGGTEAFF.

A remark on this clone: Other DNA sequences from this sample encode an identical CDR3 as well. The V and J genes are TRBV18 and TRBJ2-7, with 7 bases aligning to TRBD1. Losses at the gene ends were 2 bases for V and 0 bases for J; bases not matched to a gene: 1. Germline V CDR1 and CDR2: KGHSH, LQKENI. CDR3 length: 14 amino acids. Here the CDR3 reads CASSPRQGSYEQYF. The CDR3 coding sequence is TGTGCCAGCTCACCAAGACAGGGCTCCTACGAGCAGTACTTC. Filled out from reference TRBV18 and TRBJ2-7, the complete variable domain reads NAGVMQNPRHLVRRRGQEARLRCSPMKGHSHVYWYRQLPEEGLKFMVYLQKENIIDESGMPKERFSAEFPKEGPSILRIQQVVRGDSAAYFCASSPRQGSYEQYFGPGTRLTVT.

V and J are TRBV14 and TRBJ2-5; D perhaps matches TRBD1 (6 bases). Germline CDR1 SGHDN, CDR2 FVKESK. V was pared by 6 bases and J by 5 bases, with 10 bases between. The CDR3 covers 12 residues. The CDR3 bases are TGTGCCAGCAGACAGGGCGGGGAGACCCAGTACTTC. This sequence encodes CASRQGGETQYF. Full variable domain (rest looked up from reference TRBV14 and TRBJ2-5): EAGVTQFPSHSVIEKGQTVTLRCDPISGHDNLYWYRRVMGKEIKFLLHFVKESKQDESGMPNNRFLAERTGGTYSTLKVQPAELEDSGVYFCASRQGGETQYFGPGTRLLVL.

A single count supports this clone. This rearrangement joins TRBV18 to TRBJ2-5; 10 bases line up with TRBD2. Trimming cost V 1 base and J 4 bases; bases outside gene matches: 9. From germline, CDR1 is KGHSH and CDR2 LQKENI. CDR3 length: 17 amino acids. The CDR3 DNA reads TGTGCCAGCTCACCACGGTCTAGCGGGAGATGGGGAGAGACCCAGTACTTC. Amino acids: CASSPRSSGRWGETQYF.

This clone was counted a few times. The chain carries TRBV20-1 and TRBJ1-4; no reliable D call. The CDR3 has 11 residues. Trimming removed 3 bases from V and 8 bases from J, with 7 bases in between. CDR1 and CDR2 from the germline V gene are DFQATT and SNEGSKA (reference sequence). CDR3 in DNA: TGCAGTGCTAGGGGTGACGAAAAACTGTTTTTT. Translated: CSARGDEKLFF.

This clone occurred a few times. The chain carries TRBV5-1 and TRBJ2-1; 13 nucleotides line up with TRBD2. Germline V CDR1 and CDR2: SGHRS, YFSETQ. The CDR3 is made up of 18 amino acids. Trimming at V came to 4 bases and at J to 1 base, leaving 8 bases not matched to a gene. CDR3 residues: CASSKGLAGRPSYNEQFF. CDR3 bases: TGCGCCAGCAGCAAGGGACTAGCGGGGCGACCTTCCTACAATGAGCAGTTCTTC.

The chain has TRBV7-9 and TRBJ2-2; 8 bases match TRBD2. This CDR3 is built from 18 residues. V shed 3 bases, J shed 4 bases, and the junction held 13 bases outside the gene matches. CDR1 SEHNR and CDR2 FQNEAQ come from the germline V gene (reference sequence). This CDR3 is CASSLGSGSPRGTGELFF. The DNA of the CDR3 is TGTGCCAGCAGCTTGGGCAGCGGGAGCCCAAGGGGCACCGGGGAGCTGTTTTTT.

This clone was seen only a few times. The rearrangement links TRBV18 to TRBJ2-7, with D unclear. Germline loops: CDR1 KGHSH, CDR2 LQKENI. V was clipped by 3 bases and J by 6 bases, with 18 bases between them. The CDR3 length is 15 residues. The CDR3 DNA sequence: TGTGCCAGCTCACCGGTTGGTAATAGCCCTACCGAGCAGTACTTC. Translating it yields CASSPVGNSPTEQYF.

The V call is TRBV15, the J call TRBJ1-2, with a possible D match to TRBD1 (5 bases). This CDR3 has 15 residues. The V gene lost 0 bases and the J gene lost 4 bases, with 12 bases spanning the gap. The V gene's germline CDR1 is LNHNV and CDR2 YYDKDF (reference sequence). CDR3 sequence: CATSRDKAGPYGYTF. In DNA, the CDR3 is TGTGCCACCAGCAGAGATAAGGCAGGGCCCTATGGCTACACCTTC.